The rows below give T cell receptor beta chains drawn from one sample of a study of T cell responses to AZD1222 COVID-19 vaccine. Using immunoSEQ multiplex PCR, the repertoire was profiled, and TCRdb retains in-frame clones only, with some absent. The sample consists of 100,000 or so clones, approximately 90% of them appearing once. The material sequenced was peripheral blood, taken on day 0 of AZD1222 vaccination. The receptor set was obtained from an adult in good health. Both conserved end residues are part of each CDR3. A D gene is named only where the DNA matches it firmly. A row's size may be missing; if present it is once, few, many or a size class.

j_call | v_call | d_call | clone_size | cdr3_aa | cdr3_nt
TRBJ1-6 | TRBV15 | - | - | CATSDNSPLHF | TGTGCCACCAGCGATAATTCACCCCTCCACTTT
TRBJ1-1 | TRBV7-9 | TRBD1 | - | CASSLAGGRTNTEAFF | TGTGCCAGCAGCTTAGCAGGGGGCCGGACGAACACTGAAGCTTTCTTT
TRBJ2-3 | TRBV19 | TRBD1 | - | CASRDRGSTDTQYF | TGTGCCAGTCGGGACAGGGGTTCCACAGATACGCAGTATTTT
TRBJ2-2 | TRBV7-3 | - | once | CASSGGAGELFF | TGTGCCAGCAGTGGCGGGGCCGGGGAGCTGTTTTTT
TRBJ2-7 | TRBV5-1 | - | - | CASSGLKEQYF | TGCGCCAGCAGCGGTCTGAAAGAGCAGTACTTC
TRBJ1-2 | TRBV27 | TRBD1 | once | CASALRDRDYGYTF | TGTGCCAGCGCCCTTCGGGACAGGGACTATGGCTACACCTTC
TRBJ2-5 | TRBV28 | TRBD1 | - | CATGTGYQETQYF | TGTGCCACCGGGACAGGGTATCAAGAGACCCAGTACTTC
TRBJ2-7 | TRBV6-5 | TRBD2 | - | CASSTSGGSYEQYF | TGTGCCAGCAGTACTAGCGGGGGCTCCTACGAGCAGTACTTC
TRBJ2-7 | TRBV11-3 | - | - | CASSPPPLRASYEQYF | TGTGCCAGCAGCCCACCCCCCTTGCGCGCCTCCTACGAGCAGTACTTC
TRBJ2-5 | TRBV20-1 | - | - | CSASPGVGETQYF | TGCAGTGCTAGTCCGGGAGTGGGAGAGACCCAGTACTTC
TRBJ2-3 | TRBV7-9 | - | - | CASSLGLTPDTQYF | TGTGCCAGCAGCTTGGGTCTCACACCAGATACGCAGTATTTT
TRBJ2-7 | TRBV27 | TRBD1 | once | CASWEGQGIYEQYF | TGTGCCAGCTGGGAGGGACAGGGAATCTACGAGCAGTACTTC
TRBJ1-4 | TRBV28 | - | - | CASSLPQRGWEKLFF | TGTGCCAGCAGCCTACCACAAAGGGGGTGGGAAAAACTGTTTTTT
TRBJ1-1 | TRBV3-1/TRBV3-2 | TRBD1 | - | CASSQNPTGANTEAFF | TGTGCCAGCAGCCAAAATCCGACAGGGGCGAACACTGAAGCTTTCTTT
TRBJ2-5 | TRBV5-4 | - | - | CASSLDGRQETQYF | TGTGCCAGCAGCTTGGATGGGAGGCAAGAGACCCAGTACTTC
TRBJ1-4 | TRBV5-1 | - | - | CASSLAGLTREKLFF | TGCGCCAGCAGCTTGGCTGGATTAACGAGGGAAAAACTGTTTTTT
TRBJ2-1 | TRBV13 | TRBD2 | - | CASSLAGGGIVEQFF | TGTGCCAGCAGCTTAGCGGGAGGGGGTATTGTTGAGCAGTTCTTC
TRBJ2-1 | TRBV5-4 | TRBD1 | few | CASSGGQSSYNEQFF | TGTGCCAGCAGCGGGGGACAGAGCTCCTACAATGAGCAGTTCTTC
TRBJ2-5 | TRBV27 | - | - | CASSPRQRNRGETQYF | TGTGCCAGCAGTCCCCGACAGCGGAACCGGGGAGAGACCCAGTACTTC
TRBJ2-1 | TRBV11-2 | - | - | CASSLYRSNEQFF | TGTGCCAGCAGCTTATACAGATCTAATGAGCAGTTCTTC
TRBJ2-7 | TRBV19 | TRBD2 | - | CASSPLADHYEQYF | TGTGCCAGTAGTCCCCTAGCGGACCACTACGAGCAGTACTTC
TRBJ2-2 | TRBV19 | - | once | CASSMRGGGGTGELFF | TGTGCCAGTAGTATGCGAGGCGGGGGCGGTACCGGGGAGCTGTTTTTT
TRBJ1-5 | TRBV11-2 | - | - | CASSLVQNQPQHF | TGTGCCAGCAGCTTAGTACAGAATCAGCCCCAGCATTTT
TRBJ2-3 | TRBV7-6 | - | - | CASSAALPDTQYF | TGTGCCAGCAGCGCCGCACTCCCAGATACGCAGTATTTT